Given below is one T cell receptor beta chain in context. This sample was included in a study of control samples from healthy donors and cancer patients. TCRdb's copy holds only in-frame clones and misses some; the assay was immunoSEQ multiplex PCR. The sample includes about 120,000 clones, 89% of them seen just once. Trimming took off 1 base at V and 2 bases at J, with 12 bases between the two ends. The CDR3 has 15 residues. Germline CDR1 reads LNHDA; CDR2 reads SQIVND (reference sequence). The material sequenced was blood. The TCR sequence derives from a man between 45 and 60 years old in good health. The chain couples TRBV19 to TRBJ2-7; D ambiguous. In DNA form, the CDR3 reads TGTGCCAGTAGTATAGGGGCGCAACTTACCTACGAGCAGTACTTC. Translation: CASSIGAQLTYEQYF. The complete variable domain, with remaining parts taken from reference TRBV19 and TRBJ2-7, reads DGGITQSPKYLFRKEGQNVTLSCEQNLNHDAMYWYRQDPGQGLRLIYYSQIVNDFQKGDIAEGYSVSREKKESFPLTVTSAQKNPTAFYLCASSIGAQLTYEQYFGPGTRLTVT.